This TCR beta chain came from a study of STAT5B mutations in CD4+ large granular lymphocyte leukemia. The CDR3 extends over 14 amino acids. Germline-derived CDR1 and CDR2 are SGHNT and YENEEA. The V and J ends lost 3 bases and 5 bases respectively, with 13 bases between them. Comments on this clone: What it binds is unknown.

Whole-study results and caveats: Main leukemic clonotypes were patient-specific, but roughly 23% appeared at low frequency elsewhere. Compared with healthy controls (2/35), patient top clones favored TRBV06 (8/27).

Clones were read by immunoSEQ multiplex PCR, and TCRdb kept only the in-frame ones, dropping some. The profile shows about 23,000 clones, about four fifths of them singletons. The material sequenced was CD4+ T cells from blood buffy coats. The genes are TRBV11-3 and TRBJ2-5; no definite D call. The sequence derives from a human donor in good health. For the CDR3, the DNA is TGTGCCAGCAGCTTTCTGTCCAGCAGCGAGACCCAGTACTTC. Translating it yields CASSFLSSSETQYF.